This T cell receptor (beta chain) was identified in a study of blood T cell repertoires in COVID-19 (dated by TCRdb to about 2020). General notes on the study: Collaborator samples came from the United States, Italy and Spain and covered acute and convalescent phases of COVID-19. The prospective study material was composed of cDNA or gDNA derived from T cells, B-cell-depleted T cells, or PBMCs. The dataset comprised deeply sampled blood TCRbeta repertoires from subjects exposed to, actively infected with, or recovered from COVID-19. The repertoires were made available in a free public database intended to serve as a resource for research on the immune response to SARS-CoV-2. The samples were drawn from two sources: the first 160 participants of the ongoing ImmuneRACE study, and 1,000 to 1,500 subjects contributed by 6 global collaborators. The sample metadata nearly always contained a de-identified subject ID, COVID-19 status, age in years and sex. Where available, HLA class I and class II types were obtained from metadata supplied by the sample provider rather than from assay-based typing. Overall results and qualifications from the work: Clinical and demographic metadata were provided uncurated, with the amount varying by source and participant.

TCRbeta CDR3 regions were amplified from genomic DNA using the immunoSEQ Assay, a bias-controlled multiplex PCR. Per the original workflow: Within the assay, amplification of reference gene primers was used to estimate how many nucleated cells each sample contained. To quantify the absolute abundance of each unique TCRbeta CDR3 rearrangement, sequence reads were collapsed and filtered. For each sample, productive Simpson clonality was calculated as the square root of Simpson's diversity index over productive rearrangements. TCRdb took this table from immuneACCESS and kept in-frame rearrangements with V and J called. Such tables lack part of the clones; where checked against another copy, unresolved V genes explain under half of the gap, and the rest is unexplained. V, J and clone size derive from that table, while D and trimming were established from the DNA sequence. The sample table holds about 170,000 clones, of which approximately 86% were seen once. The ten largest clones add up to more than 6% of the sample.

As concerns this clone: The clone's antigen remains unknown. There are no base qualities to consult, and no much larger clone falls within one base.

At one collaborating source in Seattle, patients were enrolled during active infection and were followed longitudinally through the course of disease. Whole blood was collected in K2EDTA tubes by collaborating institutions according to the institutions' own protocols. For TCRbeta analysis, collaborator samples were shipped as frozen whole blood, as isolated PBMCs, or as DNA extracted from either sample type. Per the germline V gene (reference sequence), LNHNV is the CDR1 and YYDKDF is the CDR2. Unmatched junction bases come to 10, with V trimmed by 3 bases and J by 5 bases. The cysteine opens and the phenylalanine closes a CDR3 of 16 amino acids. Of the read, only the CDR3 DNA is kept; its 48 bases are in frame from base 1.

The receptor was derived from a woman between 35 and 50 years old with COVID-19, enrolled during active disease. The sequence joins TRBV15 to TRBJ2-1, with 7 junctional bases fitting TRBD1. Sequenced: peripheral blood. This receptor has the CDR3 CATSSGTDRPNNEQFF. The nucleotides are TGTGCCACCAGCAGCGGGACGGACAGGCCAAACAATGAGCAGTTCTTC.